Sequencing of this TCR beta chain was carried out in a study of HIV-infected patients and healthy controls. Reverse transcription used 500 to 550 ng RNA and constant-region primers for alpha and beta. Separate chain-specific third strand synthesis with multiplexing indices produced the alpha and beta libraries. The library had 12-nucleotide molecular identifiers formed by two random hexamers joined together. TCRdb reanalysed the 5' RACE reads using MiXCR and keeps one entry per CDR3 protein. The sample lists roughly 20,000 distinct CDR3 sequences, roughly 9.5% occurring once. Points from the study as a whole: HIV-infected repertoires had significantly higher mean Gini indices than controls, possibly reflecting oligoclonality. Mean usage of eight alpha and eight beta V genes differed significantly in HIV-infected patients versus controls.

Judged by abundance, this clonotype is medium-sized. Its target is unknown. Whole blood was used without fractionation, so all unsorted peripheral T cells were included. V was clipped by 7 bases and J by 0 bases, with 15 bases between them. Per germline, CDR1 MDHEN and CDR2 SYDVKM. The CDR3 totals 15 residues. The sequence derives from an adult in good health. The sequencing sample was made of blood. The V call is TRBV28, the J call TRBJ2-5; TRBD2 is a possible D gene (5 bases). The CDR3 sequence: CASTSRGQYQETQYF. As DNA, the CDR3 is TGTGCCAGCACCTCCCGAGGGCAGTACCAAGAGACCCAGTACTTC.